Listed here are 32 T cell receptor beta chains from one sample, sequenced in a study of cytomegalovirus exposure and HLA in healthy donors. Vbeta (60) and Jbeta (13) primers were used in the PCR. Sequencing used immunoSEQ multiplex PCR; TCRdb keeps in-frame clones, though not all of them. The sample lists roughly 150,000 clones, 70% to 80% occurring once. Sequenced sample: PBMCs. These TCRs come from a woman aged 40 to 50 in good health and CMV-seronegative.

This clone was seen a few times. CDR3 DNA: TGTGCCAGCACTGAGTCCCCGGACTATGGCTACACCTTC. Residues: CASTESPDYGYTF. The rearrangement uses TRBV6-6 and TRBJ1-2; D is undetermined. CDR1 MNHNY and CDR2 SVGAGI come from the germline V gene (reference sequence). This CDR3 is 13 amino acids long. The V and J ends lost 7 bases and 3 bases respectively, with 12 bases between them.

Only a few counts were recorded for this clone. The chain carries TRBV30 and TRBJ1-5; no reliable D call. V lost 1 base and J 5 bases, leaving 18 bases between the germline ends. Germline CDR1 GTSNPN, CDR2 SVGIG (reference sequence). The CDR3 spans 16 residues. The CDR3 reads CAWSEGWTGADQPQHF. The CDR3 nucleotides are TGTGCCTGGAGTGAGGGCTGGACTGGCGCTGATCAGCCCCAGCATTTT.

The chain joins TRBV14 to TRBJ2-1; D is perhaps TRBD1 (6 bases). The V gene lost 4 bases and the J gene lost 5 bases, with 21 bases spanning the gap. The CDR3 contains 17 residues. Germline CDR1 SGHDN, CDR2 FVKESK. CDR3 sequence: CASSPRATGKADNEQFF. The CDR3 region has the DNA TGTGCCAGCAGCCCCCGCGCCACAGGGAAAGCGGACAATGAGCAGTTCTTC.

The V gene is TRBV6-5, the J gene TRBJ1-2, with TRBD1 as a possible D gene (6 bases). V was shortened by 4 bases and J by 1 base, with 10 bases between the two germline ends. Germline V gene sequence: CDR1 MNHEY, CDR2 SVGAGI. The CDR3 loop spans 14 amino acids. The CDR3 is CASSLQGLNYGYTF. For the CDR3, the DNA is TGTGCCAGCAGTTTACAGGGTCTTAACTATGGCTACACCTTC.

The chain joins TRBV5-4 to TRBJ2-5; unclear D gene. The germline CDR1 and CDR2 sequences are SGHNT and YYREEE (reference sequence). V lost 0 bases, J lost 2 bases, and 8 bases lay in between. The CDR3 loop spans 14 amino acids. The CDR3: CASSLGGRQETQYF. The CDR3 DNA reads TGTGCCAGCAGCTTGGGAGGTCGTCAAGAGACCCAGTACTTC.

In this sample, this clone turned up once. DNA of the CDR3: TGTGCCAGCACCTTACTAGCGGGAGGGCCAGAGACCCAGTACTTC. Protein: CASTLLAGGPETQYF. The chain recombines TRBV6-1 with TRBJ2-5; 13 nucleotides match TRBD2. The ends lost 7 bases at V and 4 bases at J; junction bases unmatched: 6. CDR1 is MNHNS, CDR2 SASEGT, per germline. The CDR3 totals 15 residues.

The chain combines TRBV30 with TRBJ1-1, with 7 bases that match TRBD1. The CDR3 is made up of 16 amino acids. CDR1 and CDR2 (germline): GTSNPN, SVGIG (reference sequence). V trimming: 3 bases; J trimming: 0 bases; junction bases outside the gene matches: 10. The CDR3 nucleotides read TGTGCCTGGAGAAGAAGTGACAGGGATATGAACACTGAAGCTTTCTTT. Translation: CAWRRSDRDMNTEAFF.

The V gene is TRBV30, the J gene TRBJ2-1; 7 nucleotides align to TRBD2. The ends lost 5 bases at V and 6 bases at J; junction bases unmatched: 16. CDR1 and CDR2 (germline): GTSNPN, SVGIG (reference sequence). This CDR3 contains 16 residues. The CDR3 loop reads CAWLEREGRVGNEQFF. The CDR3 bases are TGTGCCTGGCTCGAGAGGGAGGGCCGTGTGGGCAATGAGCAGTTCTTC.

The chain links TRBV6-1 to TRBJ2-3, with D perhaps TRBD2 (5 bases). The germline gives CDR1 MNHNS, CDR2 SASEGT. CDR3 length equals 13 residues. Trimming took 8 bases from V and 4 from J, leaving 13 bases between them. For the CDR3, the DNA is TGTGCCAGCCGGGGTTCAGGAGCAGATACGCAGTATTTT. As protein: CASRGSGADTQYF.

The table lists this clone with a few counts. The V and J genes are TRBV6-1 and TRBJ2-1, with 8 bases fitting TRBD2. The ends lost 3 bases at V and 5 bases at J; junction bases unmatched: 6. The CDR3 length is 15 residues. Germline values: CDR1 MNHNS, CDR2 SASEGT. This chain's CDR3 is CASSDPGGVHNEQFF. CDR3 bases: TGTGCCAGCAGTGACCCCGGGGGGGTACACAATGAGCAGTTCTTC.

Of note for this clone: The junction shows a germline mismatch at one end, possibly a read error. The CDR3 bases are TGTGCCAGCGGTGACAGCTCGAGGGTGGACACCATATATTTT. Translating gives CASGDSSRVDTIYF. The chain carries TRBV25-1 and TRBJ1-3; D is perhaps TRBD1 (5 bases). There are 14 residues in the CDR3. The germline V gene encodes CDR1 MGHDK and CDR2 SYGVNS.

The chain joins TRBV7-9 to TRBJ2-1, with 7 bases fitting TRBD2. The CDR3 loop spans 17 amino acids. Germline CDR1 is SEHNR and CDR2 is FQNEAQ (reference sequence). V lost 4 bases, J lost 3 bases, and 12 bases stayed unmatched. CDR3 DNA: TGTGCCAGCAGCTCTAAGGGCAGCGGGATCGTCTACAATGAGCAGTTCTTC. This sequence encodes CASSSKGSGIVYNEQFF.

This chain joins TRBV9 and TRBJ2-1, with 7 bases aligning to TRBD2. From germline, CDR1 is SGDLS and CDR2 YYNGEE. CDR3 size: 17 residues. The V segment lost 5 bases and the J segment 2 bases; nucleotides outside the gene matches: 13. Here the CDR3 DNA reads TGTGCCAGCAGTGATCGACGGGGAGCGGGAACCTACAATGAGCAGTTCTTC. Its protein product is CASSDRRGAGTYNEQFF.

The chain uses TRBV7-9 and TRBJ1-2; 8 bases are a match to TRBD1. The CDR3 consists of 13 residues. Germline lookup yields CDR1 SEHNR and CDR2 FQNEAQ (reference sequence). V dropped 4 bases and J dropped 8; count of bases not matched to a gene: 6. CDR3 in amino acids: CASSSLDREGYTF. The DNA for the CDR3 is TGTGCCAGCAGCTCACTGGACAGGGAAGGCTACACCTTC.

The chain links TRBV19 to TRBJ1-1, with TRBD1 matching 8 bases. The length of the CDR3 is 12 residues. Germline lookup yields CDR1 LNHDA and CDR2 SQIVND (reference sequence). With V trimmed by 4 bases and J by 11 bases, 6 bases remained unmatched. DNA for the CDR3: TGTGCCAGTAGTACAGGGGGCTCATCGGCTTTCTTT. Its translation is CASSTGGSSAFF.

The V call is TRBV28, the J call TRBJ1-4, with TRBD1 matching 8 bases. The length of the CDR3 is 16 residues. Germline V gives CDR1 MDHEN, CDR2 SYDVKM. V gave up 4 bases and J gave up 0 bases; unmatched junction bases: 4. The CDR3 is CASSSYRGATNEKLFF. CDR3 DNA sequence: TGTGCCAGCAGTTCGTACAGGGGGGCAACTAATGAAAAACTGTTTTTT.

This sequence joins TRBV11-3 and TRBJ2-5, with D possibly TRBD1 on 6 matching bases. The V and J ends lost 3 bases and 0 bases respectively, with 8 bases between them. The germline CDR1 and CDR2 sequences are SGHNT and YENEEA. The CDR3 spans 14 residues. CDR3 sequence reads: CASSFGQYQETQYF. Here the CDR3 DNA reads TGTGCCAGCAGCTTCGGACAGTACCAAGAGACCCAGTACTTC.

This chain uses TRBV29-1 with TRBJ1-2, with 9 bases matching TRBD1. The V and J ends lost 4 bases and 3 bases, in that order; junction bases with no gene match: 9. Germline values: CDR1 SQVTM, CDR2 ANQGSEA. This CDR3 region has 15 residues. CDR3 protein: CSVAPHGDRDYGYTF. Here the CDR3 DNA reads TGCAGCGTTGCGCCCCACGGGGACAGGGACTATGGCTACACCTTC.

In this sample, this clone turned up once. The rearrangement links TRBV4-2 to TRBJ2-1; 7 bases match TRBD2. The J segment lost 2 bases and the V segment lost 1 base, leaving 5 bases of the junction unmatched. Germline values: CDR1 LGHNA, CDR2 YNFKEQ. This CDR3 is 16 amino acids long. The CDR3 bases are TGTGCCAGCAGCCAAGCAGCAACTAGCGCCTACAATGAGCAGTTCTTC. Protein product: CASSQAATSAYNEQFF.

This sequence joins TRBV28 and TRBJ2-7; 8 bases line up with TRBD1. CDR1 and CDR2 from the germline V gene are MDHEN and SYDVKM. The length of the CDR3 is 14 residues. V was clipped by 5 bases and J by 4 bases; unmatched bases: 7. In DNA, the CDR3 is TGTGCCAGCAGTCCTCTGGACAGGGAGTACGAGCAGTACTTC. It encodes CASSPLDREYEQYF.

The chain couples TRBV29-1 to TRBJ2-1; D unresolved. The CDR3 has 13 amino acids. CDR1 SQVTM and CDR2 ANQGSEA come from the germline V gene. Trimming removed 4 bases at V and 0 bases at J, with 7 bases between. CDR3 in DNA: TGCAGCGTTGGGCGGAGCTCCTACAATGAGCAGTTCTTC. Its protein is CSVGRSSYNEQFF.

Of note for this clone: At one end, the junction sequence differs from germline, possibly due to a read error. This chain uses TRBV5-1 with TRBJ1-4; maybe TRBD1 (6 bases). The CDR3 runs 14 residues. Germline V lookup: CDR1 SGHRS, CDR2 YFSETQ. CDR3 nucleotide sequence: TGCGCCAGCAGCCTACAGGGAACTAATGGAAAACTGTTTTTT. Its protein product is CASSLQGTNGKLFF.

This clone was recorded once. The V call is TRBV19, the J call TRBJ1-1, with D maybe TRBD1 (6 bases). Germline CDR1 and CDR2: LNHDA and SQIVND (reference sequence). The CDR3 loop spans 12 amino acids. Trimming cost V 5 bases and J 11 bases, with 15 bases left between them. CDR3 sequence: CASSLSNRAAFF. For the CDR3, the DNA is TGTGCCAGTAGTCTCTCGAACAGGGCTGCTTTCTTT.

This chain connects TRBV5-1 to TRBJ2-1; TRBD2 aligns across 10 bases. The V gene end was trimmed by 0 bases and the J gene end by 7 bases; junction bases not matched to a gene: 7. Per the germline V gene, CDR1 is SGHRS and CDR2 is YFSETQ. This CDR3 has 16 amino acids. The CDR3: CASSLVSPSGRNEQFF. CDR3 DNA: TGCGCCAGCAGCTTGGTCTCCCCTAGCGGGAGAAATGAGCAGTTCTTC.

This chain connects TRBV6-1 to TRBJ2-7; D might be TRBD2 (5 bases). V was cut by 4 bases and J by 0 bases, with 16 bases left in between. CDR3 length equals 16 residues. Per germline, CDR1 MNHNS and CDR2 SASEGT. The CDR3 here is CASSVAPIASSYEQYF. The CDR3 DNA is TGTGCCAGCAGTGTCGCCCCAATAGCGAGCTCCTACGAGCAGTACTTC.

This clone came up many times. The chain combines TRBV5-1 with TRBJ2-3; a possible D gene is TRBD2 (5 bases). This CDR3 spans 15 amino acids. Per germline, CDR1 SGHRS and CDR2 YFSETQ. With 2 bases removed from V and 6 bases from J, the gap between germline ends came to 16 bases. The CDR3 region is CASSLESVGGDTQYF. The CDR3 bases are TGCGCCAGCAGCTTAGAATCGGTGGGCGGGGATACGCAGTATTTT.

This clone was picked up a small number of times. The same CDR3 also results from other DNA sequences found in this sample. The chain couples TRBV5-8 to TRBJ2-3; D unresolved. Germline V lookup: CDR1 SGHTS, CDR2 YDEGEE. V was pared by 2 bases and J by 4 bases, with 8 bases between. The CDR3 is 13 amino acids. The CDR3 here is CASSFSRADTQYF. The CDR3 DNA follows: TGTGCCAGCAGCTTTTCCCGGGCAGATACGCAGTATTTT.

This chain links TRBV5-1 with TRBJ2-1; D is possibly TRBD2 (5 bases). CDR1 and CDR2 (germline): SGHRS, YFSETQ. CDR3 length: 14 amino acids. The V gene lost 0 bases and the J gene lost 5 bases, with 9 bases spanning the gap. The CDR3 nucleotides read TGCGCCAGCAGCTTGGTGGGAGCCGACAATGAGCAGTTCTTC. Protein sequence: CASSLVGADNEQFF.

The chain carries TRBV27 and TRBJ1-2, with 9 bases matching TRBD1. CDR1 and CDR2 (germline): MNHEY, SMNVEV (reference sequence). The CDR3 has 15 residues. The trim removed 4 bases at V and 8 bases at J, leaving 11 bases unmatched. CDR3 sequence: CASSSEQGASFGYTF. CDR3 sequence (DNA): TGTGCCAGCAGTTCAGAACAGGGGGCGAGTTTCGGCTACACCTTC.

This clone showed up just a few times. This chain connects TRBV2 to TRBJ2-1; D possibly corresponds to TRBD2 (7 bases). Per germline, CDR1 SNHLY and CDR2 FYNNEI. The CDR3 spans 12 residues. Trimming cost V 7 bases and J 8 bases, with 12 bases left between them. CDR3 nucleotide sequence: TGTGCCAGCATAGTAGGGGGGGATGAGCAGTTCTTC. This gives the protein CASIVGGDEQFF.

The chain recombines TRBV28 with TRBJ2-7; D is possibly TRBD1 (6 bases). This CDR3 contains 17 residues. Trimming removed 8 bases from V and 2 bases from J, with 25 bases in between. CDR1 MDHEN and CDR2 SYDVKM come from the germline V gene. CDR3 amino acids: CASPPSSTGLTAYEQYF. The CDR3 DNA follows: TGTGCCAGCCCTCCTTCCTCGACAGGTCTCACAGCCTACGAGCAGTACTTC.

This clone was seen just once. The chain links TRBV7-9 to TRBJ2-2, with D maybe TRBD2 (6 bases). Trimming removed 0 bases from V and 8 bases from J, with 10 bases in between. There are 14 residues in the CDR3. Germline V gene data show CDR1 as SEHNR and CDR2 as FQNEAQ (reference sequence). The CDR3 sequence is CASSLAAGKGELFF. The CDR3 coding sequence is TGTGCCAGCAGCTTAGCGGCGGGGAAGGGGGAGCTGTTTTTT.